This T cell receptor (beta chain) came from a study of lymphopenia after photon versus proton radiotherapy. Germline V gene lookup returns CDR1 SNHLY and CDR2 FYNNEI. The CDR3 spans 14 residues. V was cut by 7 bases and J by 5 bases, with 17 bases left in between. TCRdb keeps only in-frame clones here, not all; method: immunoSEQ multiplex PCR. Among 15,000 to 20,000 clones listed, 75% to 90% were seen once. General study findings and limits: After the lymphocyte nadir, photon-treated repertoires showed oligoclonal expansion, especially of CD8+ Temra cells. Only patients who died were analyzed for survival; proton advantage is unproven. Proton therapy kept repertoires fairly stable, unlike photons, which gained effector/memory cells.

Details on this clone: Antigen unknown.

This sample comprised peripheral blood, obtained from a patient treated with proton-based radiotherapy. The TCR originated in a man aged 65-85 years with pancreatic cancer. This chain uses TRBV2 with TRBJ1-2; weak D call: TRBD1 (6 bases). DNA for the CDR3: TGTGCCAGCACCGGATTAAACAGGGTTTATGGCTACACCTTC. Translated, it gives CASTGLNRVYGYTF.